What follows is one T cell receptor beta chain and its context. The target antigen is unknown. This specimen belongs to a study of beta chain features in type 1 diabetes. Study-wide results and caveats: Patients with Type 1 diabetes showed moderately but significantly shorter TCRB CDR3s in all four CD4+ subsets.

The study reverse transcribed the entire isolated RNA, so it sequenced expressed TCRB transcripts. TCRdb's table, derived via immunoSEQ multiplex PCR, lists solely in-frame clones and lacks some. The profile covers 140,000 to 150,000 clones, with 48% appearing a single time and under 0.5% taken by the ten largest. The source material was Tregs from blood. The receptor's source is a man younger than 30 in good health.

The CDR3 bases are TGCGCCAGCAGCCCACTCCTTAGCGGGGCCACAGATACGCAGTATTTT. Translation gives CASSPLLSGATDTQYF. The chain employs TRBV4-3 and TRBJ2-3; 8 positions match TRBD2. V shed 4 bases, J shed 2 bases, and the junction held 8 bases outside the gene matches. Germline V gives CDR1 LGHNA, CDR2 YSLEER. This CDR3 comprises 16 residues.